This record covers a single T cell receptor beta chain. What it binds is not known. This sample was taken from a study of shared clonotypes between healthy human individuals. Study outcomes and limitations: The sole specimen, blood, was sampled, and tissue repertoires likely differ. Naive subsets generally exceeded memory subsets in estimated richness.

TCRdb's copy holds only in-frame clones and misses some; the assay was immunoSEQ multiplex PCR. Of around 240,000 clones in the sample, 60% to 70% are singletons; the top ten hold around 10%. CD4+ cells yielded CD45RA+ naive and CD45RA-negative memory subsets. This CDR3 comprises 16 residues. Germline V gene data show CDR1 as SGHRS and CDR2 as YFSETQ. After removal of 4 bases from V and 9 bases from J, the junction contained 14 bases not matched to a gene. The chain has TRBV5-1 and TRBJ2-1; 9 bases match TRBD2. The sequenced sample consisted of memory CD4+ T cells sorted from blood. Described subset: CD45RA-negative fraction. This receptor was taken from a man younger than 45 in good health. CDR3 loop: CASSPGAGGPSGEQFF. CDR3 sequence (DNA): TGCGCCAGCAGCCCGGGGGCGGGAGGGCCATCCGGTGAGCAGTTCTTC.